These 2 T cell receptor beta chains came from one sample sequenced in a study of cytotoxic CD8 clonotypes in ibrutinib-treated CLL. Assay used: immunoSEQ multiplex PCR; TCRdb lists only in-frame clones, some missing. The sample gives around 310,000 clones, 80% of which show up once; over 5% is in the top ten. The source material was PBMCs, sampled before ibrutinib treatment. These receptors were taken from a human donor with chronic lymphocytic leukemia.

The chain carries TRBV27 and TRBJ2-1; D ambiguous. Germline CDR1 MNHEY, CDR2 SMNVEV (reference sequence). Trimming stripped 2 bases from V and 4 bases from J, with 12 bases between. The CDR3 covers 15 residues. In DNA, the CDR3 is TGTGCCAGCAGTTTACTGCGGCTGAGGTACAATGAGCAGTTCTTC. It translates to CASSLLRLRYNEQFF.

CDR3 nucleotides: TGTGCCAGCAGTGAATGGCCAGGGGGATCCTACGAGCAGTACTTC. This gives the protein CASSEWPGGSYEQYF. V and J are TRBV2 and TRBJ2-7; 7 bases align to TRBD1. The CDR3 length is 15 residues. In germline, CDR1 is SNHLY, CDR2 FYNNEI. V dropped 2 bases and J dropped 1; count of bases not matched to a gene: 5.